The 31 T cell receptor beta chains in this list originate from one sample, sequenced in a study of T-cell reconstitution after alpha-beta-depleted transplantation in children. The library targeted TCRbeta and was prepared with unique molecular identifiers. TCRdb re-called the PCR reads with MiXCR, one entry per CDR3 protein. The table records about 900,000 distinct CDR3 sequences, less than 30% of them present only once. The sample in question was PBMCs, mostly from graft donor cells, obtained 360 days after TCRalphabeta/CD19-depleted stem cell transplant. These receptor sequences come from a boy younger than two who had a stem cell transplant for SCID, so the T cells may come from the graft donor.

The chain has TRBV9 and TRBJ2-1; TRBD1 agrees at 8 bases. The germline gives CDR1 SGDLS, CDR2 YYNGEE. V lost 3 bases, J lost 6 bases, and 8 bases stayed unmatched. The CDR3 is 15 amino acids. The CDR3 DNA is TGTGCCAGCAGCGCGGGACAGGATTTGCGCAATGAGCAGTTCTTC. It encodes CASSAGQDLRNEQFF.

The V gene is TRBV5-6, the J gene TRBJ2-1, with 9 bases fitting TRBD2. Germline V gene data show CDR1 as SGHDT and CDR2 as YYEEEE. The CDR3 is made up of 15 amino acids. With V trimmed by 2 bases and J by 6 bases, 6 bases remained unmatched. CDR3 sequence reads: CASSFGGGAFNEQFF. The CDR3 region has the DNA TGTGCCAGCAGCTTCGGCGGGGGGGCCTTCAATGAGCAGTTCTTC.

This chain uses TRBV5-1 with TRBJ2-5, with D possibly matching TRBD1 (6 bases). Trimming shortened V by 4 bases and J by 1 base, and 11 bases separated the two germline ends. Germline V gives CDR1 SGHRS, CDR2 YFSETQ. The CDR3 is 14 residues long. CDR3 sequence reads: CASSHGQTQETQYF. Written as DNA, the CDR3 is TGCGCCAGCAGCCACGGACAGACCCAAGAGACCCAGTACTTC.

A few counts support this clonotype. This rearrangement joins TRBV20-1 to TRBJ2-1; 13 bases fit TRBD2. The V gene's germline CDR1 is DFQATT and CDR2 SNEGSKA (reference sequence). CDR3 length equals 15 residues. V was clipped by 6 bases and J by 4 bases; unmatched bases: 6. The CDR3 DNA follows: TGCAGTGCCTACTGGACTAGCGGGGGTTACAATGAGCAGTTCTTC. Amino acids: CSAYWTSGGYNEQFF.

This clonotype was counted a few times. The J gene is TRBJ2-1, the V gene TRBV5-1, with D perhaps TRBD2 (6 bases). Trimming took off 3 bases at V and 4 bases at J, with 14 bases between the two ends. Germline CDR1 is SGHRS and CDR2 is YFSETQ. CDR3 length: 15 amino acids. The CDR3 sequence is CASSWGLLTYNEQFF. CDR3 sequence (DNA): TGCGCCAGCAGCTGGGGACTCCTGACTTACAATGAGCAGTTCTTC.

CDR3 nucleotide sequence: TGCGCCAGCAGCCAAACAAGGGGGCTAGCGGGGGGCCCGAACACCGGGGAGCTGTTTTTT. The encoded protein is CASSQTRGLAGGPNTGELFF. The chain couples TRBV4-3 to TRBJ2-2, with 11 bases aligning to TRBD2. The CDR3 has 20 residues. CDR1 is LGHNA, CDR2 YSLEER, per germline. V gave up 2 bases and J gave up 0 bases; unmatched junction bases: 11.

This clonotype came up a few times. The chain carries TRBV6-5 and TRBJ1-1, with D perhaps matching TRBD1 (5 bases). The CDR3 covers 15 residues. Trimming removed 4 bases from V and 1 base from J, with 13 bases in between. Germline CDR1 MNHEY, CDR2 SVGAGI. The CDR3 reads CASSWGPGGNTEAFF. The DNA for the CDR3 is TGTGCCAGCAGTTGGGGTCCGGGGGGGAACACTGAAGCTTTCTTT.

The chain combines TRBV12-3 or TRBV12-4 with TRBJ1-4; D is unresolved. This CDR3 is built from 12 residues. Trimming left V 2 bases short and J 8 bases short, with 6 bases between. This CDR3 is CASSLRKEKLFF. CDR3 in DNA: TGTGCCAGCAGTTTAAGGAAAGAAAAACTGTTTTTT.

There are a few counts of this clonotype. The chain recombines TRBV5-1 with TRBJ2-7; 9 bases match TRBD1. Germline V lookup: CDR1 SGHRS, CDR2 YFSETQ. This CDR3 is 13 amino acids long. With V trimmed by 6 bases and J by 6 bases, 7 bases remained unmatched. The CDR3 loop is CASKGTGFSEQYF. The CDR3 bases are TGCGCCAGCAAGGGGACAGGGTTTTCCGAGCAGTACTTC.

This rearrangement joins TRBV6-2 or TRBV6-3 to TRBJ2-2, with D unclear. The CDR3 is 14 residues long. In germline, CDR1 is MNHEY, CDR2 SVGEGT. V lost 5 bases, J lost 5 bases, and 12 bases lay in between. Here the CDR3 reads CASSTYAGTGELFF. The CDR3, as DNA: TGTGCCAGCAGTACGTATGCAGGTACCGGGGAGCTGTTTTTT.

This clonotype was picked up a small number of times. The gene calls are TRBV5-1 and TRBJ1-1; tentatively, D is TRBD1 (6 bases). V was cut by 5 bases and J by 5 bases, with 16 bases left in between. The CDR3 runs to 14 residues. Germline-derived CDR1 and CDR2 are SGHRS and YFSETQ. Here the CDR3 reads CASRRGTQGTEAFF. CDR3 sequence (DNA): TGCGCCAGCAGAAGGGGCACCCAGGGGACTGAAGCTTTCTTT.

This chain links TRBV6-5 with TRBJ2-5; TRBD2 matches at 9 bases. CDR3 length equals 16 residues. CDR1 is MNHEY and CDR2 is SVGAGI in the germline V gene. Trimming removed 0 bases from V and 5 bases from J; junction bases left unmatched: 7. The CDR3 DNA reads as TGTGCCAGCAGTTACTCGCGGCGGGGGGGGTGGGAGACCCAGTACTTC. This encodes CASSYSRRGGWETQYF.

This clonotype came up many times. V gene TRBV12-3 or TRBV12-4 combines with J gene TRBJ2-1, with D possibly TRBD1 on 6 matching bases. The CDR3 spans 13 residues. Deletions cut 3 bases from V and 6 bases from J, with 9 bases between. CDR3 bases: TGTGCCAGCAGTTTGACAGGATCCAATGAGCAGTTCTTC. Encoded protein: CASSLTGSNEQFF.

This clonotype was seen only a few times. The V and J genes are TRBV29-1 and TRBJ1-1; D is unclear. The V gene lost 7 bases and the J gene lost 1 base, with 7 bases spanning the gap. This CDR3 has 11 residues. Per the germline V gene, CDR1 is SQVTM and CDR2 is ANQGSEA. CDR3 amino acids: CSGWRNTEAFF. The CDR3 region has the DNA TGCAGCGGCTGGAGGAACACTGAAGCTTTCTTT.

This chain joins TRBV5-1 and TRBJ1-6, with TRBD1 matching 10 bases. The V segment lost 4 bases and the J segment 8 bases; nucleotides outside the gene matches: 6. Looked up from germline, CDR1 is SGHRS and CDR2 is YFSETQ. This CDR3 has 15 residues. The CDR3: CASSGGQGNYSPLHF. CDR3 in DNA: TGCGCCAGCAGCGGGGGACAGGGGAATTATTCACCCCTCCACTTT.

CDR3 bases: TGTGCCAGCAGTGACGGGCGGATGAGCACAGATACGCAGTATTTT. Encoded protein: CASSDGRMSTDTQYF. This chain joins TRBV2 and TRBJ2-3, with unresolved D. V was trimmed by 3 bases and J by 0 bases, leaving 10 bases between them. The CDR3 runs 15 residues. Germline V gene data show CDR1 as SNHLY and CDR2 as FYNNEI.

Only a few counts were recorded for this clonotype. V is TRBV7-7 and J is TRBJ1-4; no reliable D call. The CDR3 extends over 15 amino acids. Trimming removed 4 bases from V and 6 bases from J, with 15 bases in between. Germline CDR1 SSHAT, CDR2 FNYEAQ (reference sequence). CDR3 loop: CASSSDGGPDEKLFF. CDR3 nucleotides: TGTGCCAGCAGCTCGGACGGCGGGCCGGATGAAAAACTGTTTTTT.

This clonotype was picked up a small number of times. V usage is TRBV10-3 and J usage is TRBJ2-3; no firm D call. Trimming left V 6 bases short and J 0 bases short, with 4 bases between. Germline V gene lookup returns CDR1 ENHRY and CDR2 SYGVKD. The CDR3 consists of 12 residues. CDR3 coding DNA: TGTGCCATCAGGGACAGCACAGATACGCAGTATTTT. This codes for CAIRDSTDTQYF.

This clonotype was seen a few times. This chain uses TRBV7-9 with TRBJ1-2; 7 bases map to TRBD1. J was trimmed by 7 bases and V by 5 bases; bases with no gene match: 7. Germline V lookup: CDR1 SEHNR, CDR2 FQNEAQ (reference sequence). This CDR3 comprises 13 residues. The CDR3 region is CASSQGQSFGYTF. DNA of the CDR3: TGTGCCAGCAGCCAGGGACAGTCCTTTGGCTACACCTTC.

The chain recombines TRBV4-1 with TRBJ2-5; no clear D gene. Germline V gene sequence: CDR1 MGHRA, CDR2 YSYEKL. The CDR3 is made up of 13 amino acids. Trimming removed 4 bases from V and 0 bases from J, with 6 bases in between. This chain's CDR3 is CASSPADQETQYF. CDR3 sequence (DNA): TGCGCCAGCAGCCCGGCAGACCAAGAGACCCAGTACTTC.

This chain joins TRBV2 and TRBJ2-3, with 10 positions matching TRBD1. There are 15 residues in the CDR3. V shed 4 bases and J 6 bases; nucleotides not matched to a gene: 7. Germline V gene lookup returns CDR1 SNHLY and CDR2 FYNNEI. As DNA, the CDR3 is TGTGCCAGCAGTGGGGACAGGGGAGTTTGGGATACGCAGTATTTT. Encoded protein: CASSGDRGVWDTQYF.

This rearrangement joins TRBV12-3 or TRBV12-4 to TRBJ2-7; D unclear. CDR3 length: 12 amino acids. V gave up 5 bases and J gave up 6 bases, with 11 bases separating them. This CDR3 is CASSPGLSEQYF. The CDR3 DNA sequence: TGTGCCAGCAGTCCCGGCCTCTCCGAGCAGTACTTC.

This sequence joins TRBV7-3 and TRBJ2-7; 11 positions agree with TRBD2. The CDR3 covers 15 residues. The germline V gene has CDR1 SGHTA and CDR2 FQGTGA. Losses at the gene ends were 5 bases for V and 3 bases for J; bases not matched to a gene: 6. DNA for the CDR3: TGTGCCAGCAGCCCGGTAGCGGGGGGGGTCTACGAGCAGTACTTC. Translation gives CASSPVAGGVYEQYF.

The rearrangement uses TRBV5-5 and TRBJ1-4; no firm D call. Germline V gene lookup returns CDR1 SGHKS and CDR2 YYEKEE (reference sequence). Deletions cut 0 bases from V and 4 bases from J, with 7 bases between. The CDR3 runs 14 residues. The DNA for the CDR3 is TGTGCCAGCAGCTTGGGCAGCCTTAATGAAAAACTGTTTTTT. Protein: CASSLGSLNEKLFF.

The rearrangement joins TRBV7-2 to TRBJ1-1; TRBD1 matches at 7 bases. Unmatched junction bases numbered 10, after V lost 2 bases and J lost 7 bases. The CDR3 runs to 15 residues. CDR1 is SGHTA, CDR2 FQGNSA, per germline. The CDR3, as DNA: TGTGCCAGCAGCTTATCAGGATGGACAGGCCTTGAAGCTTTCTTT. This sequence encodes CASSLSGWTGLEAFF. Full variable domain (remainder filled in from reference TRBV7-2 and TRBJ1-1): GAGVSQSPSNKVTEKGKDVELRCDPISGHTALYWYRQSLGQGLEFLIYFQGNSAPDKSGLPSDRFSAERTGGSVSTLTIQRTQQEDSAVYLCASSLSGWTGLEAFFGQGTRLTVV.

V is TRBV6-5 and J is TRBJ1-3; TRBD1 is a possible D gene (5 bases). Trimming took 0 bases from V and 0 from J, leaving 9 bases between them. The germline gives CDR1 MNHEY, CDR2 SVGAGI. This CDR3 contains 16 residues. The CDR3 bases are TGTGCCAGCAGTTACTCGAGAGGGGCCTCTGGAAACACCATATATTTT. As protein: CASSYSRGASGNTIYF.

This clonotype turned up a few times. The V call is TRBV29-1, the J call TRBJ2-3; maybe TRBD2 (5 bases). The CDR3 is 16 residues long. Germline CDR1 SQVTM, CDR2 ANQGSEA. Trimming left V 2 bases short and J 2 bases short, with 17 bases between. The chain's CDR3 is CSVEPFGSDPTDTQYF. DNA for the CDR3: TGCAGCGTTGAACCCTTTGGGAGCGACCCCACAGATACGCAGTATTTT.

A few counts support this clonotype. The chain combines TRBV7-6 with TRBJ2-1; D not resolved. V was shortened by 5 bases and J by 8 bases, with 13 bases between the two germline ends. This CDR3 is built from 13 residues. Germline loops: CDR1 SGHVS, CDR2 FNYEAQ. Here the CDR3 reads CASSPPLGYEQFF. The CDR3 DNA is TGTGCCAGCAGCCCCCCCCTCGGATATGAGCAGTTCTTC.

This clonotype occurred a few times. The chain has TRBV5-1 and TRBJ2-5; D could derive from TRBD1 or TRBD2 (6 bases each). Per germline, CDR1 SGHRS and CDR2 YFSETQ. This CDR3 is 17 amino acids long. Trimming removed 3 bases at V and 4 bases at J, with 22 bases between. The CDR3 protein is CASSWGDHTGNGETQYF. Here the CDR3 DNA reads TGCGCCAGCAGCTGGGGGGACCATACAGGGAACGGAGAGACCCAGTACTTC.

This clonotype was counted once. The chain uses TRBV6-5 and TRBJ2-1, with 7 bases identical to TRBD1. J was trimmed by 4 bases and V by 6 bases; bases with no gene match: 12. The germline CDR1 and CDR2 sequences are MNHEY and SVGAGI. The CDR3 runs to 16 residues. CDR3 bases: TGTGCCAGCAGATCTCGACAGGGAGAAGATTACAATGAGCAGTTCTTC. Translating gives CASRSRQGEDYNEQFF.

In nucleotides, the CDR3 is TGCGCCAGCAGCCAAGAGGGGATTTGGTACAATGAGCAGTTCTTC. It codes for CASSQEGIWYNEQFF. The chain links TRBV4-3 to TRBJ2-1, with D unclear. Trimming removed 0 bases from V and 4 bases from J, with 10 bases in between. This CDR3 region has 15 residues. The V gene's germline CDR1 is LGHNA and CDR2 YSLEER.